One and the same sample provided the 10 T cell receptor beta chains below, sequenced in a study of cytomegalovirus exposure and HLA in healthy donors. PCR was performed using 60 Vbeta and 13 Jbeta primers. Data came from immunoSEQ multiplex PCR; TCRdb stores just in-frame clones and leaves some out. The sample holds approximately 190,000 clones; about four fifths are singletons and the top ten take roughly an eighth. The sequencing sample was made of PBMCs. Receptor source: a woman in her twenties or thirties in good health and CMV-seropositive.

V gene TRBV19 combines with J gene TRBJ1-1; D gene uncertain. CDR1 and CDR2 (germline): LNHDA, SQIVND (reference sequence). The V and J ends lost 2 bases and 2 bases respectively, with 6 bases between them. The CDR3 consists of 13 residues. CDR3: CASSITVNTEAFF. Written as DNA, the CDR3 is TGTGCCAGTAGTATAACGGTTAACACTGAAGCTTTCTTT.

The rearrangement links TRBV18 to TRBJ2-3, with unresolved D. In germline, CDR1 is KGHSH, CDR2 LQKENI. V lost 2 bases and J 2 bases, leaving 11 bases between the germline ends. The CDR3 is made up of 15 amino acids. In DNA form, the CDR3 reads TGTGCCAGCTCACCAACCCAGTACAACACAGATACGCAGTATTTT. Translated: CASSPTQYNTDTQYF.

The chain recombines TRBV11-2 with TRBJ2-2; 12 nucleotides line up with TRBD2. Germline loops: CDR1 SGHAT, CDR2 FQNNGV. This CDR3 spans 18 amino acids. The V and J ends lost 5 bases and 1 base, in that order; junction bases with no gene match: 8. The CDR3 sequence: CASSRLAGDLMNTGELFF. CDR3 in DNA: TGTGCCAGCAGCAGACTAGCGGGAGATCTCATGAACACCGGGGAGCTGTTTTTT.

V and J are TRBV30 and TRBJ2-1, with TRBD2 matching 8 bases. CDR1 GTSNPN and CDR2 SVGIG come from the germline V gene (reference sequence). After removal of 2 bases from V and 4 bases from J, the junction contained 4 bases not matched to a gene. This CDR3 is 14 amino acids long. CDR3 nucleotides: TGTGCCTGGAGTAGCGGGAGTGGGTACAATGAGCAGTTCTTC. Translated, it gives CAWSSGSGYNEQFF.

The chain links TRBV5-1 to TRBJ1-1; D possibly corresponds to TRBD1 (6 bases). This CDR3 is built from 16 residues. Trimming pared 5 bases from V and 1 base from J, leaving 18 bases between. Germline CDR1 is SGHRS and CDR2 is YFSETQ. The DNA for the CDR3 is TGCGCCAGCAGTTTTCCGAGGGGGGGAGCGAACACTGAAGCTTTCTTT. Protein: CASSFPRGGANTEAFF. Full variable domain (outside the CDR3, taken from reference TRBV5-1 and TRBJ1-1): KAGVTQTPRYLIKTRGQQVTLSCSPISGHRSVSWYQQTPGQGLQFLFEYFSETQRNKGNFPGRFSGRQFSNSRSEMNVSTLELGDSALYLCASSFPRGGANTEAFFGQGTRLTVV.

V is TRBV19 and J is TRBJ2-7; 9 nucleotides align to TRBD2. The CDR3 consists of 12 residues. Germline CDR1 is LNHDA and CDR2 is SQIVND (reference sequence). J lost 4 bases, V lost 10 bases, and 5 bases had no gene match. CDR3 in amino acids: CATGGLAYEQYF. The CDR3 DNA follows: TGTGCCACTGGGGGACTAGCTTACGAGCAGTACTTC. Combining the CDR3 with reference TRBV19 and TRBJ2-7 gives the whole variable domain DGGITQSPKYLFRKEGQNVTLSCEQNLNHDAMYWYRQDPGQGLRLIYYSQIVNDFQKGDIAEGYSVSREKKESFPLTVTSAQKNPTAFYLCATGGLAYEQYFGPGTRLTVT.

The chain employs TRBV27 and TRBJ2-5; possible D gene TRBD1, 6 bases. Matching the DNA end better, TRBJ2-7 makes the J call doubtful. Germline V CDR1 and CDR2: MNHEY, SMNVEV (reference sequence). This CDR3 is 15 amino acids long. The CDR3 reads CASAKFAGVSYEQYF. The CDR3 DNA reads TGTGCCAGTGCCAAATTCGCAGGGGTCTCCTACGAGCAGTACTTC.

The genes are TRBV19 and TRBJ2-1, with 7 bases lining up with TRBD1. CDR3 length: 15 residues. Trimming removed 3 bases from V and 2 bases from J; junction bases left unmatched: 4. CDR1 and CDR2 (germline): LNHDA, SQIVND (reference sequence). CDR3 sequence (DNA): TGTGCCAGTAGTATCGGTACAGGGGCCTACAATGAGCAGTTCTTC. Translating it yields CASSIGTGAYNEQFF. The full variable domain, with the rest looked up from reference TRBV19 and TRBJ2-1, is DGGITQSPKYLFRKEGQNVTLSCEQNLNHDAMYWYRQDPGQGLRLIYYSQIVNDFQKGDIAEGYSVSREKKESFPLTVTSAQKNPTAFYLCASSIGTGAYNEQFFGPGTRLTVL.

The V and J genes are TRBV30 and TRBJ1-2, with a possible D match to TRBD1 (5 bases). Trimming took 0 bases from V and 3 from J, leaving 11 bases between them. The CDR3 totals 14 residues. In germline, CDR1 is GTSNPN, CDR2 SVGIG (reference sequence). CDR3 DNA: TGTGCCTGGAGTGTTGGGGGGGACTACTATGGCTACACCTTC. This encodes CAWSVGGDYYGYTF.

The CDR3 region has the DNA TGTGCCAGCAGCTGGGACAGGGGAGAGACCCAGTACTTC. It yields the protein CASSWDRGETQYF. This chain connects TRBV7-3 to TRBJ2-5; 10 bases match TRBD1. CDR3 size: 13 residues. Trimming took 4 bases from V and 4 from J; bases not matched to a gene: 0. The germline gives CDR1 SGHTA, CDR2 FQGTGA.